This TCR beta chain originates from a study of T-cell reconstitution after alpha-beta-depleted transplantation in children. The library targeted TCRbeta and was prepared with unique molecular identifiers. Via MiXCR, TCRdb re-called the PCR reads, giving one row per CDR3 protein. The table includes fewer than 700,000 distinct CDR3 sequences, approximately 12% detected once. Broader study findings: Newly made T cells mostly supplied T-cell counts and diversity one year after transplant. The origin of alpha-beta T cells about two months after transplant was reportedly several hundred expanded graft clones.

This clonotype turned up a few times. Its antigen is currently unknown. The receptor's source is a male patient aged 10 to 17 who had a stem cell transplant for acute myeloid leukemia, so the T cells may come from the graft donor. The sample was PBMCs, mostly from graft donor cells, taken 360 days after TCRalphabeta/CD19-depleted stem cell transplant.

The CDR3 loop is CASSFRRGELFF. CDR3 nucleotide sequence: TGTGCCAGCAGCTTCCGACGGGGGGAGCTGTTTTTT. The chain uses TRBV7-2 and TRBJ2-2; D unclear. The CDR3 extends over 12 amino acids. CDR1 and CDR2 (germline): SGHTA, FQGNSA. V was clipped by 3 bases and J by 8 bases, with 7 bases between them.